The T cell receptor (beta chain) under discussion was sequenced for a study of blood T cell repertoires in COVID-19. Background on the study: Material from acute and convalescent COVID-19 was sourced from the United States, Italy and Spain.

In the authors' workflow: Researchers report that nucleated cell counts were estimated from reference gene primer amplification. Profiled with immunoSEQ multiplex PCR; TCRdb holds only in-frame clones, not every one. V and J calls plus clone size are reproduced from that table; the DNA served to infer D and trimming. In the table there are about 370,000 clones, around 87% of which are singletons. This study enrolled people aged 18 to 89 from about 26 US geographic areas. Sequenced input: PBMCs or T cells enriched from blood (not recorded which). The sequence derives from a man aged 18 to 30 who had recovered from COVID-19.

The CDR3 is CASSLGSGRNTGELFF. As DNA, the CDR3 is TGTGCCAGCAGCTTAGGTTCCGGGAGGAACACCGGGGAGCTGTTTTTT. This chain joins TRBV7-6 and TRBJ2-2; possibly TRBD2 for D (6 bases). Germline V gene sequence: CDR1 SGHVS, CDR2 FNYEAQ. Deletions cut 1 base from V and 1 base from J, with 10 bases between. The CDR3 covers 16 residues.